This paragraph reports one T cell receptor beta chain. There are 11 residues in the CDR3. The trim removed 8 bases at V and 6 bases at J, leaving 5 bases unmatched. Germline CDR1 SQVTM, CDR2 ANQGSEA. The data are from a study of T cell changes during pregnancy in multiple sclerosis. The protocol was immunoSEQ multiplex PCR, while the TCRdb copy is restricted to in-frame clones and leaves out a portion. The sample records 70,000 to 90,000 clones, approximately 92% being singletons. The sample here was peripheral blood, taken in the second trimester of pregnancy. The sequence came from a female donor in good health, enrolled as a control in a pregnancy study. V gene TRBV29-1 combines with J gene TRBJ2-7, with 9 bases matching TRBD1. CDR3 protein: CSMGQGAEQYF. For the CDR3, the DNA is TGCAGCATGGGACAGGGTGCCGAGCAGTACTTC.